These T cell receptor beta chains were read from a single sample in a study of glioma-infiltrating T cells. Via MiXCR, TCRdb re-called the multiplex PCR reads, giving one row per CDR3 protein. The sample contains around 90,000 distinct CDR3 sequences, around 37% of which appear only once. Sequences were obtained from glioma tissue, nonneoplastic brain tissue, or PBMCs (not recorded which). The receptors shown here come from a human donor with low-grade glioma or glioblastoma, undergoing nonglioma brain surgery, or in good health (not recorded which). The CDR3 runs from the conserved cysteine through the conserved F or W. D genes are given only for firm matches. Expanded clones get a size class; other rows say once, few or many, or leave the size out.

V: TRBV6-1; size: NA; D: NA; J: TRBJ2-5; length: 23; DNA: NA; CDR3: CASSELGRYTEAFFGQASGTQYF
V: TRBV6-1; size: many; D: NA; J: TRBJ2-1; length: 14; DNA: TGTGCCAGCACCACAGGGCAGAGGCACAATGAGCAGTTCTTC; CDR3: CASTTGQRHNEQFF
V: TRBV28; size: many; D: TRBD2; J: TRBJ2-1; length: 16; DNA: TGTGCCAGCAGTCCGCCCCGAGTGGGGGGGGGAGATGAGCAGTTCTTC; CDR3: CASSPPRVGGGDEQFF
V: TRBV7-3; size: many; D: NA; J: TRBJ2-2; length: 14; DNA: TGTGCCAGCAGCTTAATTTTGAACTCCGGGGAGCTGTTTTTT; CDR3: CASSLILNSGELFF
V: TRBV6-2/TRBV6-3; size: many; D: TRBD2; J: TRBJ2-3; length: 16; DNA: TGTGCCAGCAGCCCCCTTAGCGGGGGGGACACAGATACGCAGTATTTT; CDR3: CASSPLSGGDTDTQYF
V: TRBV20-1; size: many; D: NA; J: TRBJ2-5; length: 13; DNA: TGCAGTGCTGGAGCGCTCGGGGGAGAGACCCAGTACTTC; CDR3: CSAGALGGETQYF
V: TRBV7-2; size: NA; D: TRBD2; J: TRBJ2-3; length: 14; DNA: TGTGCCAGCAGCCAGACTAGCAGGGCAGATACGCAGTATTTT; CDR3: CASSQTSRADTQYF
V: TRBV3-1; size: many; D: TRBD1; J: TRBJ2-3; length: 15; DNA: TGTGCCAGCAGCCTGCCGGGACAGGGCACAGATACGCAGTATTTT; CDR3: CASSLPGQGTDTQYF
V: TRBV7-9; size: many; D: NA; J: TRBJ1-1; length: 13; DNA: TGTGCCAGCAGTGTTCGAGGTGACACTGAAGCTTTCTTT; CDR3: CASSVRGDTEAFF
V: TRBV6-5; size: many; D: NA; J: TRBJ1-2; length: 15; DNA: TGTGCCAGCAGTTACGGGGCCCTCCCGATAGACGGCTACACCTTC; CDR3: CASSYGALPIDGYTF
V: TRBV19; size: many; D: TRBD1; J: TRBJ1-5; length: 15; DNA: TGTGCCAGTAGTATCACGCAGGGGGGGAATCAGCCCCAGCATTTT; CDR3: CASSITQGGNQPQHF
V: TRBV11-2; size: NA; D: NA; J: TRBJ1-3; length: 13; DNA: TGTGCCAGCACCTACTTGGGGGGAAACACCATATATTTT; CDR3: CASTYLGGNTIYF
V: TRBV7-9; size: many; D: TRBD1; J: TRBJ2-3; length: 16; DNA: TGTGCCAGCAGCTTAACTCCGGGACAGGGGTCAGATACGCAGTATTTT; CDR3: CASSLTPGQGSDTQYF
V: TRBV4-1; size: NA; D: TRBD2; J: TRBJ2-5; length: 14; DNA: TGCGCCAGCATGCTAGCGGGAACCCAAGAGACCCAGTACTTC; CDR3: CASMLAGTQETQYF
V: TRBV29-1; size: many; D: TRBD1; J: TRBJ2-7; length: 11; DNA: TGCAGCTCCATCGAGGGGGCCGAGCAGTACTTC; CDR3: CSSIEGAEQYF
V: TRBV20-1; size: many; D: NA; J: TRBJ1-5; length: 13; DNA: TGCAGTGCAGGACAGAAGGAAAATCAGCCCCAGCATTTT; CDR3: CSAGQKENQPQHF
V: TRBV27; size: NA; D: TRBD1; J: TRBJ1-5; length: 15; DNA: TGTGCCAGCAGATATACAGGGGGCGCGATACGGCCCAAGCATTTT; CDR3: CASRYTGGAIRPKHF
V: TRBV7-6; size: NA; D: NA; J: TRBJ2-7; length: 15; DNA: TGTGCCAGCAGCCTTCAGAAGACGGACCCCTCACCCCTCCACTTC; CDR3: CASSLQKTDPSPLHF
V: TRBV3-1; size: many; D: NA; J: TRBJ2-3; length: 16; DNA: TGTGCCAGCAGCCAATCGGACTCCAGACGCACAGATACGCAGTATTTT; CDR3: CASSQSDSRRTDTQYF
V: TRBV18; size: NA; D: NA; J: TRBJ2-3; length: 13; DNA: TGTGCCAGCTCACCAGAGGGCGCATATACGCAGTATTTT; CDR3: CASSPEGAYTQYF
V: TRBV6-2/TRBV6-3; size: NA; D: NA; J: TRBJ1-3; length: 14; DNA: TGTGCCAGCAGTCCCGGGTCCTATGGAACCACCATATATTTT; CDR3: CASSPGSYGTTIYF
V: TRBV6-1; size: many; D: NA; J: TRBJ1-3; length: 15; DNA: TGTGCCAGCTCATCAGGGTTCTACTCTGGAAACACCATATATTTT; CDR3: CASSSGFYSGNTIYF
V: TRBV7-2; size: NA; D: NA; J: TRBJ2-1; length: 17; DNA: TGTGCCGGCAGCCATCGGTTTATGACAGGTCAGGGAAATGAGCAGTTCTTC; CDR3: CAGSHRFMTGQGNEQFF
V: TRBV28; size: NA; D: TRBD1; J: TRBJ2-7; length: 15; DNA: TGCGCCAGCAGTTTATATGACAGGGGCCGAAACGAGCAGTACTTC; CDR3: CASSLYDRGRNEQYF